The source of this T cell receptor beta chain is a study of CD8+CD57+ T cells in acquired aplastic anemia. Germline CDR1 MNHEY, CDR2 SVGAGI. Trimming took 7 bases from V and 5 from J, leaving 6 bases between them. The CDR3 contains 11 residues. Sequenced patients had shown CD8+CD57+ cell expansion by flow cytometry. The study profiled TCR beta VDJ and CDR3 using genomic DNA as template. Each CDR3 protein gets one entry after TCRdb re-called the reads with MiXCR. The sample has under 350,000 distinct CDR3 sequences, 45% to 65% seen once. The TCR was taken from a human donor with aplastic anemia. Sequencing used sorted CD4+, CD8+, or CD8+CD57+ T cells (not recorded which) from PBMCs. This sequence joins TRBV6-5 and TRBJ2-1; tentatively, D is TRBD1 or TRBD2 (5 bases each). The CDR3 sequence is CASMGDNEQFF. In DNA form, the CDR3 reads TGTGCCAGCATGGGGGACAATGAGCAGTTCTTC.